These 4 T cell receptor beta chains came from one sample sequenced in a study of neurological immune-mediated disorders. TCRdb redid the calling of the 5' RACE reads with MiXCR, one entry per CDR3 protein. Of fewer than 85,000 distinct CDR3 sequences listed, approximately 4.1% are singletons. Sequencing was carried out using PBMCs. The source is a man younger than 45 with multiple sclerosis.

This clonotype was detected a few times. This chain links TRBV9 with TRBJ2-1; D ambiguous. Trimming took 4 bases from V and 5 from J, leaving 16 bases between them. CDR3 length: 15 residues. CDR1 and CDR2 from the germline V gene are SGDLS and YYNGEE. The CDR3 region is CASSSRAPRDNEQFF. CDR3 bases: TGTGCCAGCAGCTCCCGGGCGCCAAGGGACAATGAGCAGTTCTTC.

This clonotype occurred many times. The V call is TRBV5-1, the J call TRBJ2-1, with TRBD1 identical over 7 bases. The CDR3 sequence is 12 residues long. With V trimmed by 4 bases and J by 8 bases, 3 bases remained unmatched. Germline V gene lookup returns CDR1 SGHRS and CDR2 YFSETQ. The CDR3 nucleotides read TGCGCCAGCAGCGCACAGGGGTATGAGCAGTTCTTC. Encoded protein: CASSAQGYEQFF.

This clonotype has at least ten counts. The genes are TRBV4-1 and TRBJ2-7; 8 bases line up with TRBD1. The CDR3 totals 15 residues. V trimming: 3 bases; J trimming: 4 bases; junction bases outside the gene matches: 8. Germline assignment: CDR1 MGHRA and CDR2 YSYEKL. CDR3 sequence reads: CASSHPDRGPYEQYF. The CDR3 region has the DNA TGCGCCAGCAGCCATCCCGACAGGGGCCCTTACGAGCAGTACTTC.

This clonotype was recorded many times. The chain employs TRBV5-1 and TRBJ2-5, with TRBD1 identical over 9 bases. V shed 3 bases and J 5 bases; nucleotides not matched to a gene: 11. There are 16 residues in the CDR3. Germline values: CDR1 SGHRS, CDR2 YFSETQ. CDR3 amino acids: CASSSGPGQGMETQYF. CDR3 coding DNA: TGCGCCAGCAGCTCCGGACCGGGACAGGGTATGGAGACCCAGTACTTC.